This TCR beta chain emerged from a study of radiotherapy plus CTLA-4 blockade in lung cancer. Looking at the study overall: Disease control reached approximately 31%, with objective responses in less than 20%. General study points: Radiotherapy was combined with ipilimumab, and tumor-derived TCR clones then expanded in blood.

Remarks on this clone: Its specificity is unknown.

Profiled with immunoSEQ multiplex PCR; TCRdb holds only in-frame clones, not every one. Of some 30,000 clones listed, around 85% are singletons. Germline V gives CDR1 SEHNR, CDR2 FQNEAQ (reference sequence). V was trimmed by 4 bases and J by 3 bases, leaving 7 bases between them. The CDR3 contains 12 residues. Focal radiation and CTLA-4 blockade (ipilimumab) were tested in chemo-refractory metastatic non-small-cell lung cancer patients. V usage is TRBV7-9 and J usage is TRBJ2-7, with a weak D call TRBD2 (5 bases). The receptor comes from a human donor with non-small cell lung cancer who had stable disease on radiotherapy plus ipilimumab. The source material was peripheral blood, sampled from a patient treated with radiotherapy plus ipilimumab. In DNA, the CDR3 is TGTGCCAGCAGCTCCGGACTCTACGAGCAGTACTTC. It codes for CASSSGLYEQYF. Full variable domain (rest looked up from reference TRBV7-9 and TRBJ2-7): DTGVSQNPRHKITKRGQNVTFRCDPISEHNRLYWYRQTLGQGPEFLTYFQNEAQLEKSRLLSDRFSAERPKGSFSTLEIQRTEQGDSAMYLCASSSGLYEQYFGPGTRLTVT.